This T cell receptor (beta chain) came from a study of shared clonotypes between healthy human individuals. Sorted subsets were amplified in replicate PCRs using around 200 ng DNA, 32,000 or so T cell genomes. Per the original methods: ImmunoSEQ yielded junction-only sequences lacking quality scores, so filtering differed. Repertoires were generated with immunoSEQ multiplex PCR, while TCRdb's copy carries only in-frame clones and drops some. Clonal size and the V and J genes are those of that table, whereas D and trimming came from the DNA. The sample has around 200,000 clones, over 50% seen once. Overall study results and limits: Generation of non-shared clonotypes was less probable than generation of clonotypes shared by all four donors.

Trimming shortened V by 4 bases and J by 6 bases, and 12 bases separated the two germline ends. The CDR3 sequence is 14 residues long. The germline V gene encodes CDR1 MNHEY and CDR2 SVGAGI. For this clone: No antigen is known for it.

The sample taken for sequencing was memory CD4+ T cells sorted from blood. Described subset: CD45RA-negative fraction. The sequence was collected from a man aged 25-45 years in good health. The chain joins TRBV6-5 to TRBJ1-4; D is unclear. The CDR3 DNA is TGTGCCAGCAGTTCCCCGAGGCGCGATGAAAAACTGTTTTTT. It translates to CASSSPRRDEKLFF.